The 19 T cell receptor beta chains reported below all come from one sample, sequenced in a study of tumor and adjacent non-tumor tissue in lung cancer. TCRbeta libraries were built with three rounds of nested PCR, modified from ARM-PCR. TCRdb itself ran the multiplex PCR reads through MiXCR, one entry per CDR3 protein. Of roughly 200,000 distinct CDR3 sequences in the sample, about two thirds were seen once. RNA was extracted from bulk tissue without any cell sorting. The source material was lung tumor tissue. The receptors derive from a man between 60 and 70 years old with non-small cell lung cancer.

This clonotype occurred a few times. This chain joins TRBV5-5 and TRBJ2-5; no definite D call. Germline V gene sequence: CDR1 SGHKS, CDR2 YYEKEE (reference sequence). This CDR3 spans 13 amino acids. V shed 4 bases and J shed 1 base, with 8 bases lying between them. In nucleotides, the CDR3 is TGTGCCAGCAGCAGCAGAGCCCAAGAGACCCAGTACTTC. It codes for CASSSRAQETQYF.

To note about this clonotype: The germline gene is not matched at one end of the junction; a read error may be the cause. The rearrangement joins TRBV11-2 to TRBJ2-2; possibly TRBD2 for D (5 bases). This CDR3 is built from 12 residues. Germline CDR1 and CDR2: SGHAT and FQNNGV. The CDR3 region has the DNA TGTGCCAGCAGCTCACGGGTCGGGGAGATGTTTTTT. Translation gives CASSSRVGEMFF.

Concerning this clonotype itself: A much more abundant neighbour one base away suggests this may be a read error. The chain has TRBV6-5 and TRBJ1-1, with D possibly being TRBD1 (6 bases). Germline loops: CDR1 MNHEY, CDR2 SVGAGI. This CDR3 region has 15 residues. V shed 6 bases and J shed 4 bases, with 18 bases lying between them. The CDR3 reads CASSWAGAGGTEAFF. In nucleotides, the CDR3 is TGTGCCAGCAGCTGGGCAGGGGCGGGCGGCACTGAAGCTTTCTTT.

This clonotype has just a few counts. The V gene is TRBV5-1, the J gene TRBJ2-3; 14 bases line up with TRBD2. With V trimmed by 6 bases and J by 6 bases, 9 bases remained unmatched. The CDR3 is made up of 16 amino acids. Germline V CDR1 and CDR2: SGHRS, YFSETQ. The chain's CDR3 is CASTPTSGGAWDTQYF. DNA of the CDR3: TGCGCCAGCACCCCGACTAGCGGGGGGGCTTGGGATACGCAGTATTTT.

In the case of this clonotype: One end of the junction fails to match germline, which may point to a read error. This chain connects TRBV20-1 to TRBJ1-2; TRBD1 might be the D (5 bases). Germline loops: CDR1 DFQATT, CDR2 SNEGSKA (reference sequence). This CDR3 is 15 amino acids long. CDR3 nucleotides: TGCAGTGCTAGTGGGGCCGGGACGGCTAACCATGGCTACACTTTC. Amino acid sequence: CSASGAGTANHGYTF.

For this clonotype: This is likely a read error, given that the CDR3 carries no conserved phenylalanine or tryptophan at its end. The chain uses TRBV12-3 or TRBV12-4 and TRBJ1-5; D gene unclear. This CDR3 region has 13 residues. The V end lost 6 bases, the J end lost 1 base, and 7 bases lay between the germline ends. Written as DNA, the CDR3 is TGTGCCAGCAGCCTAGGGAGCAATCAGCCCCAGCATATT. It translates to CASSLGSNQPQHI.

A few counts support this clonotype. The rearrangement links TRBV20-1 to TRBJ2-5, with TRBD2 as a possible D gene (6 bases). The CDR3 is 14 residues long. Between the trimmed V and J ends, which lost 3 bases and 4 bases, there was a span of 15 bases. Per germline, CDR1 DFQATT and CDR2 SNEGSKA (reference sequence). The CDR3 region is CSASSGGVGETQYF. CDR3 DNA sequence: TGCAGTGCTAGTAGCGGAGGGGTGGGAGAGACCCAGTACTTC.

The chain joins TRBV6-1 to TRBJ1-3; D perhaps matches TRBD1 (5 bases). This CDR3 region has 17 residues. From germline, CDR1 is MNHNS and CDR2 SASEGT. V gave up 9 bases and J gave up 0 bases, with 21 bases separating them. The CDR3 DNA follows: TGTGCCAGTAGTTCGGACATGGGTGACTCCTCTGGAAACACCATATATTTT. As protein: CASSSDMGDSSGNTIYF.

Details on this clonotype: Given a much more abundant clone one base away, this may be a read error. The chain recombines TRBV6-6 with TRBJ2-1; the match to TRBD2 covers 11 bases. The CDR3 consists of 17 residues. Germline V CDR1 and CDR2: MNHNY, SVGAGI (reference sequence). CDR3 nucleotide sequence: TGTGCCAGCGGTTACTCGGTAGCGGGAGGGCTCTTCAATGAGCAGTTCTTC. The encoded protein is CASGYSVAGGLFNEQFF.

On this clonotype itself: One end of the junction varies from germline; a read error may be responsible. The CDR3 nucleotides read TGCAGTGCTAGGCTAGCGGGGAGGCGGAATGAGCAATTCTTC. Translating it yields CSARLAGRRNEQFF. This chain connects TRBV20-1 to TRBJ2-1; 9 nucleotides line up with TRBD2. CDR1 and CDR2 (germline): DFQATT, SNEGSKA (reference sequence). The CDR3 is 14 residues long.

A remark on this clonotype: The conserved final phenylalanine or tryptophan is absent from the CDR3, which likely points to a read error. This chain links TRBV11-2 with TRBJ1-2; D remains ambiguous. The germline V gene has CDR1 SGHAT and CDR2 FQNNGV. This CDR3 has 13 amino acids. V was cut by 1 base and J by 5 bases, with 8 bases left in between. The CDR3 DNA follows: TGTGCCAGCAGCTTAGCGTACAGTTATGGCTACACCTTA. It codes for CASSLAYSYGYTL.

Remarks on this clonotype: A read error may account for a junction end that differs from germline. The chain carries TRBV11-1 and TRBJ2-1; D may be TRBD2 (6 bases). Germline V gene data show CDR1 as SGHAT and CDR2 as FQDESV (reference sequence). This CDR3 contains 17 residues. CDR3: CASSLSRLARGYNEQLF. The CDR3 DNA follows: TGTGCCAGCAGCTTATCTCGGCTAGCGAGAGGCTACAATGAGCAGTTATTC.

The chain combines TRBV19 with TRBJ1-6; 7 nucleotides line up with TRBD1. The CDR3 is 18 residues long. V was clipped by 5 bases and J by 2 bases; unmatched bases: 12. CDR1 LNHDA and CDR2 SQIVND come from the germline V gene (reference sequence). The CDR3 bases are TGTGCCAGTAGTTCAACTAGAGGGGGCACGACCTATAATTCACCCCTCCACTTT. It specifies CASSSTRGGTTYNSPLHF.

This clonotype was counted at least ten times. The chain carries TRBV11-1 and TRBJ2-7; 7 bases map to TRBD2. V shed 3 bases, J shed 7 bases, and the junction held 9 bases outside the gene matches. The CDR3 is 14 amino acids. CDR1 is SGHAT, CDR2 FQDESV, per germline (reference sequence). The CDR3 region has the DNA TGTGCCAGCAGCTTCTCGACTAGCTTTAGGGAGCAGTACTTC. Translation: CASSFSTSFREQYF.

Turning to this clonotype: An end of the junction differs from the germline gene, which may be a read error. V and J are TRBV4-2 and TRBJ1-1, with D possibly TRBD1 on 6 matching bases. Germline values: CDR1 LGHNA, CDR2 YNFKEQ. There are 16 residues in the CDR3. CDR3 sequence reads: CASSQDVRGPNTDASF. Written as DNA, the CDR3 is TGTGCCAGCAGCCAAGATGTCCGGGGGCCGAACACTGACGCTTCCTTT.

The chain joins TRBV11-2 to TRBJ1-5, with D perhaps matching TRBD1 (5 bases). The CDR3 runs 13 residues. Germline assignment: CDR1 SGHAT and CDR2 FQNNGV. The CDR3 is CACRRQQNQPQHF. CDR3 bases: TGTGCTTGCAGACGACAGCAAAATCAGCCCCAGCATTTT. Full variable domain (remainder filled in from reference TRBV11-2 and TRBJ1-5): EAGVAQSPRYKIIEKRQSVAFWCNPISGHATLYWYQQILGQGPKLLIQFQNNGVVDDSQLPKDRFSAERLKGVDSTLKIQPAKLEDSAVYLCACRRQQNQPQHFGDGTRLSIL.

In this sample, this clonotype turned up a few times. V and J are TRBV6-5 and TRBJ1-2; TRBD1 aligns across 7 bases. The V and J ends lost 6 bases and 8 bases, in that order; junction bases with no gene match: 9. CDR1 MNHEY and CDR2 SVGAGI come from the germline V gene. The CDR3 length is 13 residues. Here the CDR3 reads CASRPGQAGGYTF. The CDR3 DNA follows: TGTGCCAGCAGACCAGGACAGGCAGGAGGCTACACCTTC.

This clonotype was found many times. The CDR3 bases are TGTGCCAGCAGCTTAAGGTCTGGGGCCAACGTCCTGACTTTC. This gives the protein CASSLRSGANVLTF. The V call is TRBV11-2, the J call TRBJ2-6; D is unclear. V was trimmed by 2 bases and J by 1 base, leaving 3 bases between them. In germline, CDR1 is SGHAT, CDR2 FQNNGV. CDR3 length: 14 residues.

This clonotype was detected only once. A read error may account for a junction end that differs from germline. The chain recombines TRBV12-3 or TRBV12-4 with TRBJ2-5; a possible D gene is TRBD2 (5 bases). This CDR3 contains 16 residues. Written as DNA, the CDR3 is TGTGCCAGCAGTTTGCGTAGTCCCTTTACCGGGGAGACCCAGTGCTTC. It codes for CASSLRSPFTGETQCF.